The sequence of this T cell receptor (beta chain) was determined in a study of blood T cell repertoires in COVID-19. Across the whole study: COVID-19 samples collected from the United States, Italy and Spain covered acute and convalescent phases. T cells, B-cell-depleted T cells, or PBMCs provided the cDNA or gDNA that served as material.

Per the original data handling: The authors estimated nucleated cell counts from reference gene primer amplification. Here immunoSEQ multiplex PCR was the method, and the copy in TCRdb shows in-frame clones only, minus some. V and J calls and clone size are those listed in that table; D and trimming were worked out from the DNA. The sample comprises 80,000 or so clones, 75% to 90% of which are singletons, and around 5.2% rests with the top ten. Germline lookup yields CDR1 LNHDA and CDR2 SQIVND (reference sequence). V shed 7 bases and J 4 bases; nucleotides not matched to a gene: 4. The CDR3 length is 13 residues.

Specimen: peripheral blood. This TCR derives from a woman aged 65 to 85 with acute or convalescent COVID-19. The gene calls are TRBV19 and TRBJ1-1; 9 nucleotides agree with TRBD1. In nucleotides, the CDR3 is TGTGCCAGTACCCCGACAGGGGGCACTGAAGCTTTCTTT. This encodes CASTPTGGTEAFF.